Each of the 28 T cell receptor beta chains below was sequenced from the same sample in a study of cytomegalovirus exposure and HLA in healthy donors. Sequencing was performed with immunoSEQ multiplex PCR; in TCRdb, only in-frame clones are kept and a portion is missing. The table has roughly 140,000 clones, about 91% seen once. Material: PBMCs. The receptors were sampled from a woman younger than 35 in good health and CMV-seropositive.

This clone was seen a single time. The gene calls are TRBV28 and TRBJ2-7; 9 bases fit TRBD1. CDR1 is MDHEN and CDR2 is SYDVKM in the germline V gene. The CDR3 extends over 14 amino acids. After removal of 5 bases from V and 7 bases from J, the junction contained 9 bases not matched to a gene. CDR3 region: CASSPGQGRGEQYF. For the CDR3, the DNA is TGTGCCAGCAGTCCCGGACAGGGGAGGGGAGAGCAGTACTTC.

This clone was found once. In DNA, the CDR3 is TGTGCCAGCAGCCCCGACGGGGGGAATGAAAAACTGTTTTTT. It codes for CASSPDGGNEKLFF. V usage is TRBV7-9 and J usage is TRBJ1-4; a possible D gene is TRBD1 (5 bases). Germline V CDR1 and CDR2: SEHNR, FQNEAQ (reference sequence). Trimming left V 5 bases short and J 5 bases short, with 12 bases between. The CDR3 extends over 14 amino acids.

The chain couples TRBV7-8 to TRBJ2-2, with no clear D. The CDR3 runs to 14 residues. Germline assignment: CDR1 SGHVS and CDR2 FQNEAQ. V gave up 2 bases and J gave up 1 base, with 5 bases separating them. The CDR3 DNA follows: TGTGCCAGCAGCTTAAACAGGAACACCGGGGAGCTGTTTTTT. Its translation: CASSLNRNTGELFF.

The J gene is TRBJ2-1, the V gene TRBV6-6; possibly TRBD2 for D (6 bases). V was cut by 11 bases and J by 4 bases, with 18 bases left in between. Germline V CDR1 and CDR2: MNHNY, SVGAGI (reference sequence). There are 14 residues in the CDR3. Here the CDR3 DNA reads TGTGCCGCTCAACGGCGGGAAGAGTACAATGAGCAGTTCTTC. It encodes CAAQRREEYNEQFF.

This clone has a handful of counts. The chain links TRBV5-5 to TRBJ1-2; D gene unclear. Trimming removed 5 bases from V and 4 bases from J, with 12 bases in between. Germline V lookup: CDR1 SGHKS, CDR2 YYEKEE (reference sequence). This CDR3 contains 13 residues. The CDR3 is CASSVAGSYGYTF. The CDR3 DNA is TGTGCCAGCAGTGTCGCAGGCTCCTATGGCTACACCTTC.

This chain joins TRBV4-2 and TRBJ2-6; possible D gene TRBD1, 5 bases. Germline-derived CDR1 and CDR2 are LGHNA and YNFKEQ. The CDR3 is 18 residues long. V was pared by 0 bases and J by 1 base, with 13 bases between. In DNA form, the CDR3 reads TGTGCCAGCAGCCAAGATAATGCCCCAGGGTCTGGGGCCAACGTCCTGACTTTC. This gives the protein CASSQDNAPGSGANVLTF.

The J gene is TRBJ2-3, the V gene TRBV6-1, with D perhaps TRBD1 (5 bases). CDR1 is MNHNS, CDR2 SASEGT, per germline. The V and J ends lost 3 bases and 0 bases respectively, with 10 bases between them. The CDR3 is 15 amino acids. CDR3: CASSDLGLSTDTQYF. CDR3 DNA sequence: TGTGCCAGCAGTGATTTGGGGCTTAGCACAGATACGCAGTATTTT.

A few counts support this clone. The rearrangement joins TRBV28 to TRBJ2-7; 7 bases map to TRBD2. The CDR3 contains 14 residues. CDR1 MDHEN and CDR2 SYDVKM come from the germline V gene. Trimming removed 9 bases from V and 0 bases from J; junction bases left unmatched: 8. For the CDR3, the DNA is TGTGCCAGTTCGATTCGGGGGGACTCCTACGAGCAGTACTTC. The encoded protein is CASSIRGDSYEQYF.

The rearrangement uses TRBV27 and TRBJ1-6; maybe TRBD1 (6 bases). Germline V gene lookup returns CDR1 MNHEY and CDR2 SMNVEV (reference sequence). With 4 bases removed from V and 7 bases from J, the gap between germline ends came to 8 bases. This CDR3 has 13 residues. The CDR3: CASSYGQNSPLHF. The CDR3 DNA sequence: TGTGCCAGCAGTTACGGACAGAATTCACCCCTCCACTTT.

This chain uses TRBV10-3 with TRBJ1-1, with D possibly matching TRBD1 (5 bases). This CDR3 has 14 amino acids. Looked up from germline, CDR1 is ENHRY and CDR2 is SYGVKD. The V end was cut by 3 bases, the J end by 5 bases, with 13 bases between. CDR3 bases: TGTGCCATCAGTGACCGGGGGAGGCAGACTGAAGCTTTCTTT. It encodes CAISDRGRQTEAFF.

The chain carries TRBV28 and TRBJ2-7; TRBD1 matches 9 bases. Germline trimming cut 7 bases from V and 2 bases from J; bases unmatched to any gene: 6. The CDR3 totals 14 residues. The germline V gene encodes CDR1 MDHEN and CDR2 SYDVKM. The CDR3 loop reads CASTYRDRAYEQYF. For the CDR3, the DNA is TGTGCCAGCACATATCGGGACAGGGCCTACGAGCAGTACTTC.

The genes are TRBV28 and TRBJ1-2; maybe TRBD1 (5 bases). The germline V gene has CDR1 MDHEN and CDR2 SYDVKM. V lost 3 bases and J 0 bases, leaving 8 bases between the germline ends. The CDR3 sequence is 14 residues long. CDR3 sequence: CASSFGGSNYGYTF. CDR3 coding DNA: TGTGCCAGCAGTTTCGGGGGTTCTAACTATGGCTACACCTTC.

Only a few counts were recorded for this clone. The CDR3 sequence is CASSYYRDSEQYF. In DNA, the CDR3 is TGCGCCAGCAGCTACTACCGGGACAGCGAGCAGTACTTC. V is TRBV5-1 and J is TRBJ2-7; 7 bases align to TRBD1. Losses at the gene ends were 3 bases for V and 6 bases for J; bases not matched to a gene: 6. Per germline, CDR1 SGHRS and CDR2 YFSETQ. This CDR3 is built from 13 residues.

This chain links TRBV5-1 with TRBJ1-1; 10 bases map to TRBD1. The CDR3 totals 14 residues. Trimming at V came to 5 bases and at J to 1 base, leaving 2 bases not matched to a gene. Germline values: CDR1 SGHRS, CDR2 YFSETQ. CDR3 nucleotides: TGCGCCAGCAGTGACAGGGGGCGGAACACTGAAGCTTTCTTT. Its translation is CASSDRGRNTEAFF.

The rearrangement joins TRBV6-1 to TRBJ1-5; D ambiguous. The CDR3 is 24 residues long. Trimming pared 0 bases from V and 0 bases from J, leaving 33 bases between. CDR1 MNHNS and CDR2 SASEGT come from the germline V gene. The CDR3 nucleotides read TGTGCCAGCAGTGAAGCGCCGAGGTATGAGTACGTGGGTATCTATGGCTATAGCAATCAGCCCCAGCATTTT. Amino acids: CASSEAPRYEYVGIYGYSNQPQHF.

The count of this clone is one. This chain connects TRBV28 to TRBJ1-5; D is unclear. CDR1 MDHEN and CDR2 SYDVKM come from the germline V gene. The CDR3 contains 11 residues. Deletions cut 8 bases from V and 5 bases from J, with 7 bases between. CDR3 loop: CASSEDQPQHF. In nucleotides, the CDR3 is TGTGCCAGCTCGGAGGATCAGCCCCAGCATTTT.

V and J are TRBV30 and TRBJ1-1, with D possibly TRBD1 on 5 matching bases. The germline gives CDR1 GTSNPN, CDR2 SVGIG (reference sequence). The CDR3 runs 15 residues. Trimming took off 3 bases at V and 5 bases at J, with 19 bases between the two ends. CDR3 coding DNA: TGTGCCTGGAGCCCTAGTAGGGGAAGGGGTACTGAAGCTTTCTTT. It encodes CAWSPSRGRGTEAFF.

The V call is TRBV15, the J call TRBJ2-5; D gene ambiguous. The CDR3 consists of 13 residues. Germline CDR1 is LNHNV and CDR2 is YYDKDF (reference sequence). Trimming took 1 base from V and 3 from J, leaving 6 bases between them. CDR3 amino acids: CATSRAPEETQYF. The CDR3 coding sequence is TGTGCCACCAGCAGAGCCCCCGAAGAGACCCAGTACTTC.

CDR3: CASSRPTGAPRVADTQYF. In DNA form, the CDR3 reads TGTGCCAGCAGCAGACCGACAGGGGCCCCCCGGGTGGCAGATACGCAGTATTTT. J is TRBJ2-3 and V is TRBV28; 8 nucleotides agree with TRBD1. Germline loops: CDR1 MDHEN, CDR2 SYDVKM. With 6 bases clipped from V and 4 bases from J, the junction kept 18 bases outside the gene matches. This CDR3 is built from 18 residues.

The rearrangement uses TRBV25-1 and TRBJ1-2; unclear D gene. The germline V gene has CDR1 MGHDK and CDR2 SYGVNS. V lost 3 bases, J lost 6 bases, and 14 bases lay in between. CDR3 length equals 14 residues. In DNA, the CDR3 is TGTGCCAGCAGTGATGGGGTATGGAGGGATGGCTACACCTTC. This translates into CASSDGVWRDGYTF.

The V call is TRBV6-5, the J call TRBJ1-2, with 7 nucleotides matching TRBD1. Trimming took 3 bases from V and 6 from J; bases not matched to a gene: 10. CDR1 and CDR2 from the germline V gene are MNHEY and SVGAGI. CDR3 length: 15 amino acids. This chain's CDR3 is CASSYTGVSGHGYTF. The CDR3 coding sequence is TGTGCCAGCAGTTATACAGGGGTCTCGGGTCATGGCTACACCTTC.

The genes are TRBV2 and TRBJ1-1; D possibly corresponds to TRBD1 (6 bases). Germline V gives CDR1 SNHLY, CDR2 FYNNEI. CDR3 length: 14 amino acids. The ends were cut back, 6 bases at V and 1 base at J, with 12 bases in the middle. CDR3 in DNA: TGTGCCAGCAGATCCGGGACACCGAACACTGAAGCTTTCTTT. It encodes CASRSGTPNTEAFF. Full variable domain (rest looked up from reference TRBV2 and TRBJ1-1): EPEVTQTPSHQVTQMGQEVILRCVPISNHLYFYWYRQILGQKVEFLVSFYNNEISEKSEIFDDQFSVERPDGSNFTLKIRSTKLEDSAMYFCASRSGTPNTEAFFGQGTRLTVV.

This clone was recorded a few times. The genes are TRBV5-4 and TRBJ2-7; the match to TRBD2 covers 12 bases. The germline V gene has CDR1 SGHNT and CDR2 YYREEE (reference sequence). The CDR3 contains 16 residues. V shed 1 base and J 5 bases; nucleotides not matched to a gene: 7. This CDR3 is CASSLWLAGGPHEQYF. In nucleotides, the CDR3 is TGTGCCAGCAGCTTGTGGCTAGCGGGAGGGCCCCACGAGCAGTACTTC.

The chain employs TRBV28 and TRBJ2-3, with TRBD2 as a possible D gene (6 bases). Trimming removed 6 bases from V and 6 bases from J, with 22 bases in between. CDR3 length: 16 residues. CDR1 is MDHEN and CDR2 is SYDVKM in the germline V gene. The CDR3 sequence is CASSLGGPGLGDTQYF. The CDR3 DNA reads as TGTGCCAGCAGCCTGGGGGGACCCGGCTTAGGTGATACGCAGTATTTT.

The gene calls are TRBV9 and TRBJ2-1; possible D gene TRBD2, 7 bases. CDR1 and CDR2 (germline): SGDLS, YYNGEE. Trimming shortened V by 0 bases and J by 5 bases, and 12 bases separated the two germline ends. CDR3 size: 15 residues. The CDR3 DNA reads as TGTGCCAGCAGCGTAGATGAGGGGGGGAACAATGAGCAGTTCTTC. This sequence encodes CASSVDEGGNNEQFF.

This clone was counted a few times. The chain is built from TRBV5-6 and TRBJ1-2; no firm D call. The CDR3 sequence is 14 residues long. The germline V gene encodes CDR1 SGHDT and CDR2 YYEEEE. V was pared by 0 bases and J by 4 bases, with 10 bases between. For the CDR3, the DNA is TGTGCCAGCAGCTTGGGTTCCGGGTCCTATGGCTACACCTTC. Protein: CASSLGSGSYGYTF.

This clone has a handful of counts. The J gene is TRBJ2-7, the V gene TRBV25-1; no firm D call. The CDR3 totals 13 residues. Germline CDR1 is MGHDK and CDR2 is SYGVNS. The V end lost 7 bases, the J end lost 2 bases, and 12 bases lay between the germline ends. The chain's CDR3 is CASIGTVPYEQYF. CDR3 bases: TGTGCCAGCATCGGCACAGTGCCCTACGAGCAGTACTTC.

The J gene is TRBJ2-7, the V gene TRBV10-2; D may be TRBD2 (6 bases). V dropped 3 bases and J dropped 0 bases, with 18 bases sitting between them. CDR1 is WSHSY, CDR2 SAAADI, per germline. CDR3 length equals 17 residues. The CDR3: CASSEGGLAGHSYEQYF. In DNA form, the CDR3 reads TGCGCCAGCAGTGAAGGAGGGCTGGCGGGGCACTCCTACGAGCAGTACTTC.